This TCR beta chain was found in a study of blood T cells in healthy people across ages. V lost 2 bases, J lost 4 bases, and 3 bases stayed unmatched. Germline assignment: CDR1 SGHAT and CDR2 FQNNGV. This CDR3 region has 14 residues. On this clonotype itself: The antigen is unknown.

Sample-barcoded 5' priming and a J-beta primer mix drove a second PCR of roughly 7 to 11 cycles. Every molecule of cDNA carried a tag from a template-switch adaptor with 12 random nucleotides. A single record per CDR3 protein comes from TCRdb applying MiXCR to the 5' RACE reads. The sample consists of over a million distinct CDR3 sequences, around 43% of them appearing once. Study findings and constraints: Significant beta diversity loss was already apparent by age roughly 44, declining roughly linearly. TCR beta diversity was tightly associated with the proportion of naive T cells.

The sample taken for sequencing was blood. This sequence was found in an older woman in good health. The chain couples TRBV11-2 to TRBJ2-5, with 8 nucleotides matching TRBD1. The CDR3 region is CASSLTGGVETQYF. The CDR3, as DNA: TGTGCCAGCAGCTTAACAGGGGGAGTAGAGACCCAGTACTTC.